This entry is about one T cell receptor beta chain. Its antigen remains unidentified. Those patients picked for sequencing had displayed CD8+CD57+ cell expansion on flow cytometry. Severe acquired aplastic anemia affected all patients. Untreated patients provided the blood samples, with no therapy given before sampling. The germline CDR1 and CDR2 sequences are SQVTM and ANQGSEA. The CDR3 sequence is 14 residues long. V lost 6 bases and J 0 bases, leaving 13 bases between the germline ends. This record comes from a study of CD8+CD57+ T cells in acquired aplastic anemia. Study at large: Isolated CD4+ and CD8+ cells, once sorted, yielded DNA averaging around 3.3 ug. General observations from the study: It was found that 25 to 35 CD8+ CDR3 sequences were shared between patients and controls.

Both TCR beta VDJ combination and CDR3 sequence profiling were carried out. Genomic DNA was the template for this profiling. TCRdb recomputed calls from the reads with MiXCR, one row per CDR3 protein. Of some 140,000 distinct CDR3 sequences in the sample, approximately 52% were seen once. The V gene is TRBV29-1, the J gene TRBJ2-3; tentative D call: TRBD2 (6 bases). The sequenced sample consisted of sorted CD4+, CD8+, or CD8+CD57+ T cells (not recorded which) from PBMCs. This clonotype originated in a human donor with aplastic anemia. CDR3 residues: CSVPSAASTDTQYF. CDR3 coding DNA: TGCAGCGTCCCTAGCGCCGCTAGCACAGATACGCAGTATTTT.